The 24 T cell receptor beta chains reported below all come from one sample, sequenced in a study of shared clonotypes between healthy human individuals. Clones were read by immunoSEQ multiplex PCR, and TCRdb kept only the in-frame ones, dropping some. The sample lists hundreds of thousands of clones, 90% to 95% seen once, with approximately 25% in the top ten. Naive CD8 populations comprised CD45RO-negative cells positively selected for CCR7, excluding terminally differentiated effector memory CD45RA+ cells. The specimen sequenced was naive CD8+ T cells sorted from blood. These receptor sequences come from a man aged 25-45 years in good health.

J is TRBJ2-7 and V is TRBV7-2, with D unclear. This CDR3 has 13 residues. Germline CDR1 reads SGHTA; CDR2 reads FQGNSA. The V end was cut by 5 bases, the J end by 2 bases, with 10 bases between. DNA for the CDR3: TGTGCCAGCAGCCTCACTTCGACCTACGAGCAGTACTTC. The encoded protein is CASSLTSTYEQYF.

J is TRBJ2-1 and V is TRBV19; 10 positions agree with TRBD2. Germline CDR1 is LNHDA and CDR2 is SQIVND (reference sequence). This CDR3 is built from 16 residues. V gave up 1 base and J gave up 2 bases; unmatched junction bases: 2. The CDR3 region has the DNA TGTGCCAGTAGTATAGTTGGACTAGCGGCCTACAATGAGCAGTTCTTC. It yields the protein CASSIVGLAAYNEQFF.

V usage is TRBV2 and J usage is TRBJ2-7; D call uncertain. CDR1 is SNHLY, CDR2 FYNNEI, per germline. V was trimmed by 7 bases and J by 2 bases, leaving 9 bases between them. This CDR3 spans 12 amino acids. This CDR3 is CASNVSPYEQYF. DNA for the CDR3: TGTGCCAGCAATGTCAGCCCCTACGAGCAGTACTTC.

V usage is TRBV28 and J usage is TRBJ2-1; 11 positions agree with TRBD2. From germline, CDR1 is MDHEN and CDR2 SYDVKM. CDR3 size: 16 residues. J was trimmed by 7 bases and V by 5 bases; bases with no gene match: 10. Here the CDR3 reads CASSPRLAGIGNEQFF. For the CDR3, the DNA is TGTGCCAGCAGTCCTCGACTAGCGGGGATTGGGAATGAGCAGTTCTTC.

The rearrangement uses TRBV15 and TRBJ2-7; maybe TRBD1 (6 bases). This CDR3 has 16 residues. Germline CDR1 reads LNHNV; CDR2 reads YYDKDF (reference sequence). Trimming removed 3 bases from V and 3 bases from J, with 18 bases in between. CDR3 bases: TGTGCCACCAGCAGTCAACTGGGCAGGGGATACTACGAGCAGTACTTC. This sequence encodes CATSSQLGRGYYEQYF. The variable domain in full, with the rest retrieved from reference TRBV15 and TRBJ2-7, is DAMVIQNPRYQVTQFGKPVTLSCSQTLNHNVMYWYQQKSSQAPKLLFHYYDKDFNNEADTPDNFQSRRPNTSFCFLDIRSPGLGDTAMYLCATSSQLGRGYYEQYFGPGTRLTVT.

The V call is TRBV7-6, the J call TRBJ2-7; D is perhaps TRBD1 (5 bases). Germline V gene data show CDR1 as SGHVS and CDR2 as FNYEAQ. With 7 bases removed from V and 2 bases from J, the gap between germline ends came to 15 bases. This CDR3 comprises 14 residues. The chain's CDR3 is CASTPQQGTYEQYF. CDR3 sequence (DNA): TGTGCCAGCACCCCCCAGCAGGGAACCTACGAGCAGTACTTC.

J is TRBJ2-3 and V is TRBV5-6; 10 bases fit TRBD1. The CDR3 contains 15 residues. With 3 bases clipped from V and 2 bases from J, the junction kept 3 bases outside the gene matches. Germline V lookup: CDR1 SGHDT, CDR2 YYEEEE. CDR3 loop: CASSSTGGFTDTQYF. The CDR3 DNA reads as TGTGCCAGCAGCTCGACAGGGGGCTTCACAGATACGCAGTATTTT.

This clone appeared once. The chain recombines TRBV27 with TRBJ2-1, with 10 positions matching TRBD2. Germline V gene lookup returns CDR1 MNHEY and CDR2 SMNVEV (reference sequence). The CDR3 totals 15 residues. After removal of 5 bases from V and 4 bases from J, the junction contained 5 bases not matched to a gene. For the CDR3, the DNA is TGTGCCAGCAGTACTAGCGGGAATACGTACAATGAGCAGTTCTTC. Residues: CASSTSGNTYNEQFF.

The gene calls are TRBV15 and TRBJ2-1; 11 bases line up with TRBD2. This CDR3 region has 12 residues. V shed 8 bases and J 8 bases; nucleotides not matched to a gene: 2. Germline V gene sequence: CDR1 LNHNV, CDR2 YYDKDF (reference sequence). DNA for the CDR3: TGTGCCACCCGACTAGCGGGGTATGAGCAGTTCTTC. Translating it yields CATRLAGYEQFF. The variable domain in full, completed from reference TRBV15 and TRBJ2-1, reads DAMVIQNPRYQVTQFGKPVTLSCSQTLNHNVMYWYQQKSSQAPKLLFHYYDKDFNNEADTPDNFQSRRPNTSFCFLDIRSPGLGDTAMYLCATRLAGYEQFFGPGTRLTVL.

Here the CDR3 DNA reads TGTGCCAGCAGGGACGCACAGGGGGCGGAGGGAGCTTTCTTT. Translating it yields CASRDAQGAEGAFF. The chain is built from TRBV13 and TRBJ1-1; TRBD1 matches at 9 bases. Germline V gene data show CDR1 as PRHDT and CDR2 as FYEKMQ (reference sequence). After removal of 6 bases from V and 10 bases from J, the junction contained 12 bases not matched to a gene. The CDR3 runs to 14 residues.

The V call is TRBV10-2, the J call TRBJ2-7; maybe TRBD2 (6 bases). Looked up from germline, CDR1 is WSHSY and CDR2 is SAAADI. This CDR3 spans 14 amino acids. Trimming pared 0 bases from V and 7 bases from J, leaving 13 bases between. The CDR3 protein is CASSESWGVQEQYF. For the CDR3, the DNA is TGCGCCAGCAGTGAGTCATGGGGGGTACAAGAGCAGTACTTC.

This clone has a count of ten or more. The CDR3 nucleotides read TGTGCCAGCAGTTCAGCGGGAGGAGGAAACGAGCAGTACTTC. This gives the protein CASSSAGGGNEQYF. The V call is TRBV13, the J call TRBJ2-7, with TRBD2 identical over 9 bases. From germline, CDR1 is PRHDT and CDR2 FYEKMQ (reference sequence). The junction had 8 bases not matched to a gene; V was cut back by 6 bases and J by 5 bases. CDR3 length: 14 residues.

The V and J genes are TRBV4-3 and TRBJ2-5; D unclear. V dropped 0 bases and J dropped 4 bases, with 15 bases sitting between them. Germline CDR1 reads LGHNA; CDR2 reads YSLEER. This CDR3 region has 16 residues. CDR3 loop: CASSQEWEGLGETQYF. The CDR3 DNA sequence: TGCGCCAGCAGCCAAGAGTGGGAAGGGTTGGGAGAGACCCAGTACTTC.

The genes are TRBV30 and TRBJ2-7; 7 bases line up with TRBD1. Germline V gene sequence: CDR1 GTSNPN, CDR2 SVGIG (reference sequence). J was trimmed by 2 bases and V by 2 bases; bases with no gene match: 12. The CDR3 loop spans 16 amino acids. CDR3 sequence (DNA): TGTGCCTGGAGTACCCTTAACAGGGGAAGGACCTACGAGCAGTACTTC. Translation gives CAWSTLNRGRTYEQYF.

The rearrangement joins TRBV29-1 to TRBJ2-2, with D unresolved. The ends were cut back, 4 bases at V and 1 base at J, with 13 bases in the middle. CDR3 length equals 15 residues. CDR1 and CDR2 from the germline V gene are SQVTM and ANQGSEA. The CDR3 loop reads CSVVARGLNTGELFF. In DNA form, the CDR3 reads TGCAGCGTTGTAGCCAGAGGCCTGAACACCGGGGAGCTGTTTTTT.

The V and J genes are TRBV9 and TRBJ2-2, with 7 bases matching TRBD1. Germline trimming cut 3 bases from V and 5 bases from J; bases unmatched to any gene: 13. This CDR3 spans 17 amino acids. Germline CDR1 SGDLS, CDR2 YYNGEE. CDR3 loop: CASSDPLGTEGTGELFF. CDR3 in DNA: TGTGCCAGCAGCGATCCCCTTGGGACAGAGGGAACCGGGGAGCTGTTTTTT.

The rearrangement links TRBV9 to TRBJ2-1; D gene unclear. The V end was cut by 4 bases, the J end by 8 bases, with 16 bases between. The CDR3 consists of 14 residues. CDR1 SGDLS and CDR2 YYNGEE come from the germline V gene. CDR3 protein: CASSPRLVSDEQFF. DNA of the CDR3: TGTGCCAGCAGCCCCCGACTGGTTTCGGATGAGCAGTTCTTC.

The chain has TRBV7-8 and TRBJ2-7; TRBD2 matches at 8 bases. After removal of 1 base from V and 2 bases from J, the junction contained 7 bases not matched to a gene. Germline V CDR1 and CDR2: SGHVS, FQNEAQ. The CDR3 sequence is 16 residues long. CDR3 in DNA: TGTGCCAGCAGCTTAGTTCCGGGAGGGCCCCCCTACGAGCAGTACTTC. Its protein product is CASSLVPGGPPYEQYF.

V and J are TRBV28 and TRBJ2-7; the D call may be TRBD1 or TRBD2 (5 bases each). The CDR3 has 15 amino acids. V lost 0 bases to trimming and J lost 6 bases, with 15 bases between them. Germline V gene data show CDR1 as MDHEN and CDR2 as SYDVKM. CDR3 region: CASSLWGRDGGEQYF. The CDR3 DNA follows: TGTGCCAGCAGTTTATGGGGCAGGGACGGAGGCGAGCAGTACTTC.

V and J are TRBV9 and TRBJ2-1; D remains ambiguous. The V end was cut by 0 bases, the J end by 7 bases, with 14 bases between. Germline assignment: CDR1 SGDLS and CDR2 YYNGEE. The CDR3 contains 15 residues. CDR3 loop: CASSVDGDGLNEQFF. The CDR3, as DNA: TGTGCCAGCAGCGTAGACGGAGACGGTCTGAATGAGCAGTTCTTC.

With regard to this clone: This sample includes further DNA sequences coding for the same CDR3. This chain uses TRBV7-6 with TRBJ2-7, with D perhaps TRBD1 (5 bases). Germline values: CDR1 SGHVS, CDR2 FNYEAQ. The V and J ends lost 3 bases and 1 base respectively, with 10 bases between them. The CDR3 consists of 14 residues. The CDR3 nucleotides read TGTGCCAGCAGCTTGGGCACAGGTTCCTACGAGCAGTACTTC. It is translated as CASSLGTGSYEQYF.

The gene calls are TRBV13 and TRBJ2-5, with TRBD1 matching 9 bases. The DNA end lines up better with TRBJ2-7; the J call may be wrong. Germline-derived CDR1 and CDR2 are PRHDT and FYEKMQ (reference sequence). The CDR3 runs to 15 residues. DNA of the CDR3: TGTGCCAGCAGCCGAGAGGGACAGGGCGACTACGAGCAGTACTTC. Encoded protein: CASSREGQGDYEQYF.

DNA for the CDR3: TGTGCCAGCAGCTTCATACTAGGACAGGATGAGTGGGGGGCAGATACGCAGTATTTT. Its translation: CASSFILGQDEWGADTQYF. J is TRBJ2-3 and V is TRBV11-2, with D maybe TRBD1 (7 bases). CDR1 and CDR2 from the germline V gene are SGHAT and FQNNGV. V was trimmed by 3 bases and J by 4 bases, leaving 26 bases between them. The CDR3 is made up of 19 amino acids.

This sequence joins TRBV15 and TRBJ1-5, with D possibly being TRBD1 (5 bases). CDR3 length equals 15 residues. CDR1 is LNHNV and CDR2 is YYDKDF in the germline V gene (reference sequence). Trimming cost V 3 bases and J 5 bases, with 14 bases left between them. CDR3 protein: CATSSDRGRYQPQHF. The CDR3 nucleotides are TGTGCCACCAGCAGCGACAGAGGACGTTATCAGCCCCAGCATTTT. Full variable domain (outside the CDR3, taken from reference TRBV15 and TRBJ1-5): DAMVIQNPRYQVTQFGKPVTLSCSQTLNHNVMYWYQQKSSQAPKLLFHYYDKDFNNEADTPDNFQSRRPNTSFCFLDIRSPGLGDTAMYLCATSSDRGRYQPQHFGDGTRLSIL.